This TCR beta chain was profiled in a study of cytomegalovirus exposure and HLA in healthy donors. The PCR made use of 60 Vbeta and 13 Jbeta primers. The data were produced by immunoSEQ multiplex PCR, yet TCRdb's version contains in-frame clones alone and is incomplete. The sample has under 200,000 clones; around 65% are singletons. This CDR3 has 16 residues. V lost 4 bases, J lost 4 bases, and 10 bases stayed unmatched. Germline V gene sequence: CDR1 MNHNY, CDR2 SVGAGI (reference sequence). The receptor was derived from a woman between 40 and 55 years old in good health and CMV-seropositive. The chain couples TRBV6-6 to TRBJ2-7, with 10 positions matching TRBD1. Sequenced input: PBMCs. CDR3 sequence (DNA): TGTGCCAGCAGTTTGATCCGGGACAGGGGAAGGTACGAGCAGTACTTC. This encodes CASSLIRDRGRYEQYF.